Listed below are T cell receptor beta chains from one sample, sequenced in a study of blood T cell repertoires in COVID-19. Libraries were prepared by immunoSEQ multiplex PCR; TCRdb keeps only in-frame clonotypes and omits some of them. The data hold 390,000 or so clones, with approximately 88% observed a single time. Material for sequencing was peripheral blood. The receptors originated from a woman aged 25 to 39 with COVID-19, enrolled during active disease. Each CDR3 is given with its conserved first and last residue. Each record gives: V gene, J gene, clone size, D gene, CDR3 protein, CDR3 DNA. The D gene is left open where the match is weak. Part of the rows lack a size; the others show once, few, many or a class for expanded clones.

>TRBV9|TRBJ2-3|NA|TRBD2
CASSVSGGDTQYF
TGTGCCAGCAGCGTTTCGGGAGGAGATACGCAGTATTTT
>TRBV6-6|TRBJ1-1|NA|NA
CASSYPTVMNTEAFF
TGTGCCAGCAGTTACCCGACAGTCATGAACACTGAAGCTTTCTTT
>TRBV15|TRBJ1-1|NA|TRBD1
CATSRGGQGALAFF
TGTGCCACCAGCAGAGGGGGACAGGGGGCATTGGCTTTCTTT
>TRBV10-1|TRBJ2-1|once|NA
CASMGGTAGETYNEQFF
TGCGCCAGCATGGGGGGGACAGCGGGGGAAACCTACAATGAGCAGTTCTTC
>TRBV30|TRBJ2-3|NA|TRBD2
CAWSGGGRWALTDTQYF
TGTGCCTGGAGTGGGGGCGGGAGGTGGGCCCTCACAGATACGCAGTATTTT
>TRBV5-8|TRBJ2-7|NA|TRBD1
CASSNEPGQGDYEQYF
TGTGCCAGCAGCAACGAACCGGGACAGGGGGACTACGAGCAGTACTTC
>TRBV5-1|TRBJ2-2|NA|TRBD2
CASSQRTSGRTGELFF
TGCGCCAGCAGCCAACGGACTAGCGGGAGAACCGGGGAGCTGTTTTTT
>TRBV27|TRBJ1-4|NA|NA
CASGFTGGKLFF
TGTGCCAGCGGCTTTACGGGGGGAAAACTGTTTTTT
>TRBV4-3|TRBJ1-5|NA|NA
CASSQDETGRNQPQHF
TGCGCCAGCAGCCAAGACGAGACAGGTCGCAATCAGCCCCAGCATTTT
>TRBV5-4|TRBJ2-2|NA|NA
CASSETVTGGELFF
TGTGCCAGCAGCGAGACGGTGACTGGCGGGGAGCTGTTTTTT
>TRBV7-7|TRBJ2-2|NA|TRBD1
CASSFGQGSNGELFF
TGTGCTAGCAGCTTCGGACAGGGGTCGAACGGGGAGCTGTTTTTT
>TRBV20-1|TRBJ2-1|once|TRBD1
CSAGQSGEQFF
TGCAGTGCGGGACAGTCTGGGGAGCAGTTCTTC
>TRBV29-1|TRBJ2-3|NA|NA
CSVVRTEDTQYF
TGCAGCGTTGTTAGGACAGAAGATACGCAGTATTTT
>TRBV2|TRBJ2-7|NA|TRBD1
CASSKTGRGTYEQYF
TGTGCCAGCAGCAAGACAGGGAGAGGGACCTACGAGCAGTACTTC
>TRBV9|TRBJ2-3|NA|NA
CASRGRYTDTQYF
TGTGCCAGCCGGGGGAGGTACACAGATACGCAGTATTTT
>TRBV4-1|TRBJ2-7|NA|TRBD1
CASSQGQGRSYEQYF
TGCGCCAGCAGCCAGGGACAGGGCCGGTCCTACGAGCAGTACTTC
>TRBV3-1/TRBV3-2|TRBJ2-1|NA|TRBD2
CASSQEWTSAYNEQFF
TGTGCCAGCAGCCAAGAGTGGACTAGCGCCTACAATGAGCAGTTCTTC
>TRBV7-2|TRBJ1-1|NA|TRBD1
CASSTTTGAGTEAFF
TGTGCCAGCAGCACGACGACAGGGGCGGGCACTGAAGCTTTCTTT
>TRBV11-1|TRBJ2-2|NA|TRBD1
CASSSQGPGELFF
TGTGCCAGCAGCTCACAGGGGCCCGGGGAGCTGTTTTTT
>TRBV10-3|TRBJ2-1|NA|TRBD2
CAISEDVGAGLFF
TGTGCCATCAGTGAGGACGTGGGAGCGGGACTGTTCTTC
>TRBV7-9|TRBJ1-1|NA|TRBD1
CASSWGQPYEAFF
TGTGCCAGCAGCTGGGGACAGCCTTATGAAGCTTTCTTT
>TRBV24-1|TRBJ2-1|once|TRBD1
CATKGQAYNEQFF
TGTGCCACCAAGGGACAGGCCTACAATGAGCAGTTCTTC
>TRBV6-5|TRBJ2-7|NA|TRBD1
CASSTQRGRSYEQYF
TGTGCCAGCAGCACCCAAAGGGGGCGATCCTACGAGCAGTACTTC
>TRBV7-2|TRBJ1-6|NA|TRBD1
CASSWDRLKSPLHF
TGTGCCAGCAGCTGGGACAGATTAAAGTCACCCCTCCACTTT
>TRBV7-2|TRBJ2-5|NA|NA
CASSTDGEETQYF
TGTGCCAGCAGCACGGACGGGGAAGAGACCCAGTACTTC
>TRBV10-1|TRBJ2-1|NA|NA
CASSDEGSAYNEQFF
TGCGCCAGCAGTGACGAGGGCAGCGCCTACAATGAGCAGTTCTTC
>TRBV4-1|TRBJ2-5|NA|TRBD2
CASSQAGTSQETQYF
TGCGCCAGCAGCCAGGCTGGGACTAGCCAAGAGACCCAGTACTTC
>TRBV5-1|TRBJ1-1|NA|NA
CASSKDGKGTEAFF
TGCGCCAGCTCCAAAGACGGTAAGGGGACTGAAGCTTTCTTT
>TRBV19|TRBJ1-1|NA|NA
CASSIIHGTEAFF
TGTGCCAGTAGTATAATTCACGGCACTGAAGCTTTCTTT
>TRBV5-6|TRBJ1-2|NA|NA
CASSLGPRGGNYGYTF
TGTGCCAGCAGCTTGGGCCCCCGGGGGGGGAACTATGGCTACACCTTC
>TRBV11-1|TRBJ2-1|NA|NA
CASSRLNHEQFF
TGTGCCAGCAGCCGACTTAACCATGAGCAGTTCTTC
>TRBV7-9|TRBJ1-1|once|NA
CASSWVGARNTEAFF
TGTGCCAGCAGCTGGGTGGGGGCCAGGAACACTGAAGCTTTCTTT
>TRBV10-3|TRBJ2-3|once|TRBD2
CAATSGGSVDTQYF
TGTGCCGCCACTAGCGGGGGGTCAGTAGATACGCAGTATTTT
>TRBV19|TRBJ1-2|NA|NA
CASSLGLSGAWRRDYGYTF
TGTGCCAGTAGCCTAGGGTTAAGTGGGGCCTGGAGACGCGACTATGGCTACACCTTC
>TRBV30|TRBJ2-1|NA|TRBD2
CAWGGLLAGGPNEQFF
TGTGCCTGGGGGGGATTACTAGCGGGAGGGCCAAATGAGCAGTTCTTC
>TRBV11-2|TRBJ2-1|NA|TRBD2
CASSFGLAGVSHEQFF
TGTGCCAGCAGCTTCGGACTAGCGGGAGTGTCACATGAGCAGTTCTTC
>TRBV21-1|TRBJ2-1|NA|NA
CASILRQGCGGRSHNEQFF
TGTGCCAGCATCCTTAGACAGGGATGCGGCGGGAGGTCCCACAATGAGCAGTTCTTC
>TRBV6-5|TRBJ1-1|NA|TRBD1
CASSTRTGGEAFF
TGTGCCAGCAGTACCCGGACAGGGGGTGAAGCTTTCTTT
>TRBV10-3|TRBJ2-2|NA|NA
CAISPDQRAGELFF
TGTGCCATCAGTCCGGACCAGAGGGCCGGGGAGCTGTTTTTT
>TRBV7-6|TRBJ2-3|NA|TRBD2
CASSPRGAGGPTDTQYF
TGTGCCAGCAGCCCGAGGGGGGCGGGAGGGCCTACAGATACGCAGTATTTT
>TRBV3-1/TRBV3-2|TRBJ2-1|NA|TRBD2
CASSQDNRGGYPFF
TGTGCCAGCAGCCAAGATAACCGGGGGGGCTATCCGTTCTTC